This T cell receptor beta chain was obtained from a study of blood T cell repertoires in COVID-19. Original handling: Nucleated cell number was recorded as an estimate derived from reference gene primer amplification. The data were produced by immunoSEQ multiplex PCR, yet TCRdb's version contains in-frame clones alone and is incomplete. Clone size and the V and J calls come from that table; the DNA yielded D and trimming. The sample gives 150,000 to 200,000 clones, 60% to 85% of which show up once; roughly 7.5% is in the top ten. CDR3 length: 14 amino acids. Trimming removed 9 bases from V and 1 base from J, with 15 bases in between. Per germline, CDR1 SNHLY and CDR2 FYNNEI.

The sample taken for sequencing was peripheral blood. The receptor comes from a man aged 60 to 69 with acute or convalescent COVID-19. This sequence joins TRBV2 and TRBJ1-1, with a weak D call TRBD1 (5 bases). CDR3 region: CASGAGGRNTEAFF. The CDR3 nucleotides are TGTGCCAGTGGGGCGGGGGGACGGAACACTGAAGCTTTCTTT.